These 20 T cell receptor beta chains were sequenced from one sample in a study of blood T cell repertoires in COVID-19. Repertoires were generated with immunoSEQ multiplex PCR, while TCRdb's copy carries only in-frame clones and drops some. Counted here are just under 350,000 clones, roughly 86% occurring once; the ten biggest clones make up approximately 7.4%. The sequencing input was peripheral blood. The receptors stem from a woman between 65 and 79 years old with COVID-19, enrolled during active disease.

The CDR3 sequence: CASSSLGTSGYNEQFF. The CDR3 DNA reads TGTGCCAGCAGCTCCTTAGGGACTAGCGGCTACAATGAGCAGTTCTTC. The rearrangement uses TRBV5-6 and TRBJ2-1; 11 nucleotides agree with TRBD2. The length of the CDR3 is 16 residues. Germline V gene lookup returns CDR1 SGHDT and CDR2 YYEEEE. J gave up 3 bases and V 3 bases, and 5 bases lay outside the gene matches.

This clone was detected ten times or more. V gene TRBV15 combines with J gene TRBJ1-2; 8 nucleotides align to TRBD1. Germline V lookup: CDR1 LNHNV, CDR2 YYDKDF (reference sequence). The CDR3 runs 16 residues. With V trimmed by 3 bases and J by 5 bases, 11 bases remained unmatched. The CDR3 loop reads CATSRPGQEIRYGYTF. The CDR3 bases are TGTGCCACCAGCAGGCCGGGACAGGAGATCCGGTATGGCTACACCTTC.

The V call is TRBV7-9, the J call TRBJ2-7, with TRBD2 identical over 8 bases. Trimming at V came to 0 bases and at J to 2 bases, leaving 3 bases not matched to a gene. The CDR3 covers 15 residues. CDR1 and CDR2 from the germline V gene are SEHNR and FQNEAQ (reference sequence). CDR3 in DNA: TGTGCCAGCAGCTTAGCACAGGGACTAGCCTACGAGCAGTACTTC. Its translation: CASSLAQGLAYEQYF.

The chain employs TRBV27 and TRBJ1-5; 7 nucleotides match TRBD1. With V trimmed by 7 bases and J by 1 base, 4 bases remained unmatched. CDR1 and CDR2 from the germline V gene are MNHEY and SMNVEV (reference sequence). CDR3 size: 14 residues. CDR3 bases: TGTGCCAGCACCCCGACAGGGAGCAATCAGCCCCAGCATTTT. It yields the protein CASTPTGSNQPQHF.

The V and J genes are TRBV7-2 and TRBJ1-1; D perhaps matches TRBD1 (6 bases). CDR3 length: 14 amino acids. Germline values: CDR1 SGHTA, CDR2 FQGNSA. Between the trimmed V and J ends, which lost 3 bases and 4 bases, there was a span of 12 bases. CDR3 sequence (DNA): TGTGCCAGCAGCTTTAAGGGGGGGGGCACTGAAGCTTTCTTT. Amino acid sequence: CASSFKGGGTEAFF.

The rearrangement links TRBV5-1 to TRBJ1-2; TRBD1 agrees at 9 bases. V lost 4 bases, J lost 4 bases, and 14 bases stayed unmatched. The CDR3 loop spans 17 amino acids. Germline CDR1 SGHRS, CDR2 YFSETQ. DNA for the CDR3: TGCGCCAGCAGCGTGTCCCTACCAGGACAGGGGATCTATGGCTACACCTTC. Translated: CASSVSLPGQGIYGYTF.

The chain uses TRBV7-2 and TRBJ2-7; the match to TRBD1 covers 10 bases. V trimming: 2 bases; J trimming: 5 bases; junction bases outside the gene matches: 3. This CDR3 is built from 14 residues. Germline CDR1 SGHTA, CDR2 FQGNSA. The CDR3 coding sequence is TGTGCCAGCAGCTTATTCGGGACAGGGGACGAGCAGTACTTC. This gives the protein CASSLFGTGDEQYF.

The rearrangement uses TRBV27 and TRBJ1-5; 12 bases agree with TRBD1. CDR1 is MNHEY and CDR2 is SMNVEV in the germline V gene (reference sequence). With 3 bases clipped from V and 6 bases from J, the junction kept 3 bases outside the gene matches. The CDR3 loop spans 15 amino acids. The CDR3 coding sequence is TGTGCCAGCAGTTTGGGACAGGGGGCGGCTCAGCCCCAGCATTTT. Residues: CASSLGQGAAQPQHF.

The chain joins TRBV7-8 to TRBJ1-2; 7 nucleotides line up with TRBD1. This CDR3 is 16 amino acids long. The junction had 13 bases not matched to a gene; V was cut back by 5 bases and J by 4 bases. Germline V gene lookup returns CDR1 SGHVS and CDR2 FQNEAQ. The CDR3 bases are TGTGCCAGCAGCCAAGGGGGGACAGTAATGTCCTATGGCTACACCTTC. Amino acids: CASSQGGTVMSYGYTF. Full variable domain (outside the CDR3, taken from reference TRBV7-8 and TRBJ1-2): GAGVSQSPRYKVAKRGQDVALRCDPISGHVSLFWYQQALGQGPEFLTYFQNEAQLDKSGLPSDRFFAERPEGSVSTLKIQRTQQEDSAVYLCASSQGGTVMSYGYTFGSGTRLTVV.

This clone was detected once. The chain recombines TRBV11-2 with TRBJ2-2, with no clear D. Germline CDR1 and CDR2: SGHAT and FQNNGV. The CDR3 sequence is 16 residues long. V gave up 3 bases and J gave up 0 bases, with 11 bases separating them. The CDR3 region is CASSLAGFANTGELFF. CDR3 DNA: TGTGCCAGCAGCTTGGCCGGGTTCGCGAACACCGGGGAGCTGTTTTTT.

This clone is a singleton in its sample. This chain links TRBV30 with TRBJ2-3, with 7 nucleotides matching TRBD2. The J segment lost 5 bases and the V segment lost 0 bases, leaving 8 bases of the junction unmatched. This CDR3 comprises 15 residues. The germline gives CDR1 GTSNPN, CDR2 SVGIG (reference sequence). This CDR3 reads CAWSVGGSRIDTQYF. CDR3 sequence (DNA): TGTGCCTGGAGTGTCGGGGGGTCACGGATAGATACGCAGTATTTT.

V gene TRBV24-1 combines with J gene TRBJ2-3; 11 bases are a match to TRBD2. Per germline, CDR1 KGHDR and CDR2 SFDVKD. After removal of 4 bases from V and 2 bases from J, the junction contained 4 bases not matched to a gene. The CDR3 totals 16 residues. The CDR3 protein is CATSEPTSGATDTQYF. The CDR3 DNA sequence: TGTGCCACCAGTGAGCCGACTAGCGGGGCCACAGATACGCAGTATTTT.

The chain links TRBV19 to TRBJ2-1, with a tentative D call TRBD2 (6 bases). Trimming left V 1 base short and J 5 bases short, with 12 bases between. This CDR3 has 15 amino acids. Germline loops: CDR1 LNHDA, CDR2 SQIVND (reference sequence). CDR3: CASSIVVAANNEQFF. The CDR3 DNA follows: TGTGCCAGTAGTATAGTAGTAGCGGCGAACAATGAGCAGTTCTTC.

The chain couples TRBV3-1 (or the pseudogene TRBV3-2) to TRBJ2-5; tentative D call: TRBD2 (7 bases). CDR1 LGHDT and CDR2 YNNKEL come from the germline V gene (reference sequence). Trimming stripped 3 bases from V and 4 bases from J, with 15 bases between. The CDR3 extends over 15 amino acids. The CDR3 is CASSHAGAPRETQYF. CDR3 DNA: TGTGCCAGCAGCCATGCGGGGGCCCCTAGAGAGACCCAGTACTTC.

The chain combines TRBV18 with TRBJ2-3, with TRBD2 identical over 12 bases. From germline, CDR1 is KGHSH and CDR2 LQKENI. The V segment lost 6 bases and the J segment 0 bases; nucleotides outside the gene matches: 7. The length of the CDR3 is 17 residues. DNA for the CDR3: TGTGCCAGCTCCCTTGGACTAGCGGGGATAAGCACAGATACGCAGTATTTT. Amino acids: CASSLGLAGISTDTQYF.

The V gene is TRBV24-1, the J gene TRBJ1-2; 7 positions agree with TRBD1. The CDR3 is 14 amino acids. CDR1 and CDR2 from the germline V gene are KGHDR and SFDVKD. V trimming: 5 bases; J trimming: 1 base; junction bases outside the gene matches: 3. The CDR3 nucleotides are TGTGCCACCAGTGGACAGGGAAGTAACTATGGCTACACCTTC. Its translation is CATSGQGSNYGYTF.

Comment on this clone: The germline gene is not matched at one end of the junction; a read error may be the cause. The CDR3 nucleotides are TGTGCCAGCAGATTAGTCAGCGGGGGGGCCGGGGAGACCCAGTACTTC. Translation gives CASRLVSGGAGETQYF. The rearrangement uses TRBV7-2 and TRBJ2-5; 10 nucleotides align to TRBD2. Germline assignment: CDR1 SGHTA and CDR2 FQGNSA. The CDR3 is made up of 16 amino acids.

Remarks on this clone: The junction does not match germline at one end; this may be a read error. The chain carries TRBV6-2 or TRBV6-3 and TRBJ2-3; D may be TRBD2 (7 bases). CDR3 length: 16 residues. Germline CDR1 MNHEY, CDR2 SVGEGT. The CDR3 protein is CASNYSEEGGADTQYF. The DNA of the CDR3 is TGTGCCAGCAATTACTCGGAAGAGGGGGGGGCAGATACGCAGTATTTT.

The chain carries TRBV2 and TRBJ1-6; the match to TRBD1 covers 9 bases. Germline loops: CDR1 SNHLY, CDR2 FYNNEI. This CDR3 has 15 amino acids. V lost 4 bases and J lost 6; bases outside the gene matches: 4. As DNA, the CDR3 is TGTGCCAGCAGTGTGGGGACAGGGATTAATTCACCCCTCCACTTT. It is translated as CASSVGTGINSPLHF.

This sequence joins TRBV2 and TRBJ1-5; D call uncertain. The CDR3 totals 13 residues. In germline, CDR1 is SNHLY, CDR2 FYNNEI. The V end lost 7 bases, the J end lost 0 bases, and 7 bases lay between the germline ends. The CDR3 coding sequence is TGTGCCAGCACGGAGATTAGCAATCAGCCCCAGCATTTT. Protein: CASTEISNQPQHF.